This TCR beta chain came from a study of T cells after yellow fever vaccination. General observations from the study: Booster samples showed a return of most primary-vaccination clones (about 97% CD4, approximately 85% CD8).

MiXCR, applied by TCRdb to the 5' RACE reads, yields one record per CDR3 protein. Of some 560,000 distinct CDR3 sequences in the sample, about 15% were seen once. The CDR3 contains 15 residues. J gave up 9 bases and V 4 bases, and 9 bases lay outside the gene matches. Germline values: CDR1 SEHNR, CDR2 FQNEAQ (reference sequence). Turning to this clonotype: The antigen is unknown.

This specimen was PBMCs, taken less than 6 days after the first yellow fever vaccination. The sequence was obtained from a man between 18 and 35 years old who received the YFV17D yellow fever vaccine. The chain joins TRBV7-9 to TRBJ1-4; 9 bases are shared with TRBD1. The CDR3 region has the DNA TGTGCCAGCAGCTCCAGGACAGGGGACGGTAAAAAACTGTTTTTT. This gives the protein CASSSRTGDGKKLFF.